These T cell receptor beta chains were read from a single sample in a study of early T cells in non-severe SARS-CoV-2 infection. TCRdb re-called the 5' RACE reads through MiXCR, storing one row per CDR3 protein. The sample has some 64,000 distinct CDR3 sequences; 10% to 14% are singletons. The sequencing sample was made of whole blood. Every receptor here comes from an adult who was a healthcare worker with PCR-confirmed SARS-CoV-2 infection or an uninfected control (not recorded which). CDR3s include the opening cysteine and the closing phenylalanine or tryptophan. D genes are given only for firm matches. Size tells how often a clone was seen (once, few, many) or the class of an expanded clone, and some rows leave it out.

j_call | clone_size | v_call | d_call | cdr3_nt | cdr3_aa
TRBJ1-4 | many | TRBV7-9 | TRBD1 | TGTGCCAGCAGCAGGGGACAGGCAGGTGAAAAACTGTTTTTT | CASSRGQAGEKLFF
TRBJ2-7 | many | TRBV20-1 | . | TGCAGTGCTGTGGCCCAAGCGACCTACGAGCAGTACTTC | CSAVAQATYEQYF
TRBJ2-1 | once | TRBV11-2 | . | TGTGCCAGCAGCCGGAGGTTGGGGGGTGTGCATGAGCAGTTCTTC | CASSRRLGGVHEQFF
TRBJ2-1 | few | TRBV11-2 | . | TGTGCCAGCAGCCTCCTCAGGGGCAGGTCCTACAGCAATGAGCAGTTCTTC | CASSLLRGRSYSNEQFF
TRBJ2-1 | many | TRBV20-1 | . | TGCAGTGCTAGCCGGTTGGGCCTCAGCTCCTACAATGAGCAGTTCTTC | CSASRLGLSSYNEQFF
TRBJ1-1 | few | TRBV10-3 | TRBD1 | TGTGCCATCAGTTCGACAGGGGGGACTGAAGCTTTCTTT | CAISSTGGTEAFF
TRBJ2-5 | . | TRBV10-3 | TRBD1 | TGTGCCATCAGTGCATCCGCGACAGGGCAAAGGGGGACCCAGTACTTC | CAISASATGQRGTQYF
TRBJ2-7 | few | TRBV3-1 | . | TGTGCCAGCAGCCAAATGACAGGCTTGTACGAGCAGTACTTC | CASSQMTGLYEQYF
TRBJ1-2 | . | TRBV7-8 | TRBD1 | TGTGCCAGCAGCTTAGATGGGGACAGTAAATATTATGGCTACACCTTC | CASSLDGDSKYYGYTF
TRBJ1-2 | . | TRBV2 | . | TGTGCCAGTCTTCCGGACGGACCTAACTATGGCTACACCTTC | CASLPDGPNYGYTF
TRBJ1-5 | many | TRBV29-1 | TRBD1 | TGCAGCGCAGGACAGGGGAGCAATCAGCCCCAGCATTTT | CSAGQGSNQPQHF
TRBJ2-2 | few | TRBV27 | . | TGTGCCAGCAGTTCGCTACAGGGGAGGATTAACACCGGGGAGCTGTTTTTT | CASSSLQGRINTGELFF
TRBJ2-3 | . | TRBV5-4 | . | TGTGCCAGCAGCTGGGGGGCTCCAGATACGCAGTATTTT | CASSWGAPDTQYF
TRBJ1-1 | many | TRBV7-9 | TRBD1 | TGTGCCAGCAGCTTAGTACAGGGGGCTGGGACTGAAGCTTTCTTT | CASSLVQGAGTEAFF